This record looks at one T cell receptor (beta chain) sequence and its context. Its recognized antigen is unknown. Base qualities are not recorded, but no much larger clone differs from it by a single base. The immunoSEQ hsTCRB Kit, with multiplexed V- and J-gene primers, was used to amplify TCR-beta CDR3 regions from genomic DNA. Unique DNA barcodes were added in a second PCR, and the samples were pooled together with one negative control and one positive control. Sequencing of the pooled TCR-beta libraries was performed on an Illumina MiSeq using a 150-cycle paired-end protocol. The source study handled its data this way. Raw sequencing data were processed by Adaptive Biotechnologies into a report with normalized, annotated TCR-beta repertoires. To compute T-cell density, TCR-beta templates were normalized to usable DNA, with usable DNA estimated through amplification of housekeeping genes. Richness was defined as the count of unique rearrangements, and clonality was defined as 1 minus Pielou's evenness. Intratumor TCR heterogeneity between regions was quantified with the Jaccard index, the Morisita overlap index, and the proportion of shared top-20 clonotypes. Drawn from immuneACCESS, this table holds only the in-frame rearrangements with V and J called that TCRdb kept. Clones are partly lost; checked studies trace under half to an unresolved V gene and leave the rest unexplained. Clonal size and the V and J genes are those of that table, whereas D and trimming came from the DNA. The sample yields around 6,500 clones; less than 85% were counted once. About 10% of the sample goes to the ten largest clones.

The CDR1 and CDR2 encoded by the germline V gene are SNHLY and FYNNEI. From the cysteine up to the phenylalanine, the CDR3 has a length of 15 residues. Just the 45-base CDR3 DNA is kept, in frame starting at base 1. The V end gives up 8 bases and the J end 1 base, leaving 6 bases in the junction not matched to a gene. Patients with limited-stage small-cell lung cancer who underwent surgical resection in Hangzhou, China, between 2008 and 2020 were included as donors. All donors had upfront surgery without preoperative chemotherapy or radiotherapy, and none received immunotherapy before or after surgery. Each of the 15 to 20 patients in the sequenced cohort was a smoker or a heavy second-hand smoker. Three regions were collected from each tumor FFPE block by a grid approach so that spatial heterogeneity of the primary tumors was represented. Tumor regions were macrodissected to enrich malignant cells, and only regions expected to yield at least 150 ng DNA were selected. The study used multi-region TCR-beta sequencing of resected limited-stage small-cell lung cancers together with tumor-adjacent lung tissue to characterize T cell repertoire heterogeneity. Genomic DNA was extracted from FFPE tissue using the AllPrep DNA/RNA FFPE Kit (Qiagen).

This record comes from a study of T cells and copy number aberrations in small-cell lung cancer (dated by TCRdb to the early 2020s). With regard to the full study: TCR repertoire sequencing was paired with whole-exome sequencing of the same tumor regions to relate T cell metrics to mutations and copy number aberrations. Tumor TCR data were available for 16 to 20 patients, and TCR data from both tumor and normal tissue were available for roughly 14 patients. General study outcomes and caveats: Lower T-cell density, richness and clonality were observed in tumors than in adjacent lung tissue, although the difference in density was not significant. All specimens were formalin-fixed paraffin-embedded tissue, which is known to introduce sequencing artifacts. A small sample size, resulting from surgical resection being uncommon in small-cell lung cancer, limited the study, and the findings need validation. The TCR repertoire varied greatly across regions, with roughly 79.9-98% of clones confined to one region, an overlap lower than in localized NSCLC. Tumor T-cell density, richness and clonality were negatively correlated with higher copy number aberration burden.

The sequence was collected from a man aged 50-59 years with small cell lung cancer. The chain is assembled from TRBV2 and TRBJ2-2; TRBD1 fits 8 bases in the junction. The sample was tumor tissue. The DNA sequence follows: TGTGCCAGCGACCCCGGGACAGGGAACACCGGGGAGCTGTTTTTT. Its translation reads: CASDPGTGNTGELFF.